The T cell receptor beta chain under discussion was sequenced for a study of cytomegalovirus exposure and HLA in healthy donors. Broader study findings: Roughly uniform sequencing depth across donors was assumed, possibly incorrectly. Several of the most significant clusters appeared, in a later analysis, to be linked to common viral pathogens.

The CDR3 contains 15 residues. V lost 2 bases to trimming and J lost 4 bases, with 11 bases between them. Germline V gene sequence: CDR1 KGHSH, CDR2 LQKENI. Primers: 60 Vbeta forward and 13 Jbeta reverse. TCRdb keeps only in-frame clones here, not all; method: immunoSEQ multiplex PCR. Among about 200,000 clones listed, about four fifths were seen once. Remarks on this clone: Antigen: not known.

The sequence was collected from a woman aged 40 to 55 in good health and CMV-seronegative. The sequenced sample consisted of PBMCs. V is TRBV18 and J is TRBJ1-4; D unresolved. Here the CDR3 reads CASSPSHSNNEKLFF. CDR3 bases: TGTGCCAGCTCACCATCGCACTCGAATAATGAAAAACTGTTTTTT.